Included here is one T cell receptor beta chain sequence, with context. Its antigen is not yet known. No quality values exist for individual bases; no much larger clone is one base distant. Interpreted using the paper, the treatment or condition label stands for: allogeneic hematopoietic cell transplantation with graft depleted of TCRalphabeta T cells and CD19 B cells. TCRalphabeta/CD19-depleted allogeneic hematopoietic cell grafts were given to the transplant recipients, all of whom were children. The data were obtained in a study of T-cell reconstitution after alpha-beta-depleted transplantation in children (dated by TCRdb to 2016 to 2017). Regarding the complete study: T-cell immune reconstitution after TCRalphabeta/CD19-depleted allogeneic hematopoietic cell transplantation in children was quantitatively tracked in the study by means of TCR repertoire profiling.

What the research found in general, with its limitations: In some patients, high TCRbeta diversity at day 60 was attributed to recipient T cells and intrathymic progenitors that had survived conditioning. Apparently early alphabetaT-cell count recovery about two months after transplant reportedly relied on only several hundred rapidly expanded clones derived from non-depleted graft cells. The frequencies of hyperexpanded clones fell over the following months, and after one year, T-cell counts and TCRbeta diversity were mostly attributed to newly produced T cells.

The cysteine opens and the phenylalanine closes a CDR3 of 12 amino acids. Just CDR3 DNA is preserved here, 36 bases in frame from base 1. CDR1 MNHEY and CDR2 SMNVEV were looked up in the germline V gene (reference sequence). The library was made by PCR. The sample was run on an Illumina HiSeq 2500. TCR library preparation used molecular barcoding, with unique molecular identifiers applied to normalize quantification of the TCRbeta repertoire. TCRdb passed the public sequencing reads through fastp at Q25 and MiXCR, retaining productive beta sequences. Rows with a matching CDR3 protein are joined into one entry that keeps the most common DNA and genes. In all, the sample holds hundreds of thousands of distinct CDR3 sequences, and 15% to 20% of those were seen once. The top ten hold around 28% of the sample.

Recombination linked TRBV27 to TRBJ2-5; 9 central nucleotides agree with TRBD1. The sample in question was PBMCs, mostly from graft donor cells, obtained 360 days after TCRalphabeta/CD19-depleted stem cell transplant. The TCR comes from a boy younger than two who had a stem cell transplant for Wiskott-Aldrich syndrome, so the T cells may come from the graft donor. The base sequence is TGTGGGGGACAGGGCGATTTGGAGACCCAGTACTTC. It translates to CGGQGDLETQYF.